A selection of T cell receptor beta chains follows, all from one sample in a study of T cell changes during pregnancy in multiple sclerosis. TCRdb keeps only in-frame clones here, not all; method: immunoSEQ multiplex PCR. The data show about 60,000 clones, with approximately 95% seen just once and around 3% held by the top ten. This specimen consisted of CD8+ T cells from peripheral blood mononuclear cells, obtained in the second trimester of pregnancy. These receptors came from a female donor with multiple sclerosis, enrolled in a pregnancy study. Each CDR3 is given with its conserved first and last residue.

CDR3: CASSPSSDGGAYEQYF
V: TRBV5-1
J: TRBJ2-7
length: 16

CDR3: CASSADRNNQPQHF
V: TRBV5-5
J: TRBJ1-5
length: 14

CDR3: CASSGQTGYGYTF
V: TRBV27
J: TRBJ1-2
length: 13

CDR3: CAIGLVSYNEQFF
V: TRBV2
J: TRBJ2-1
length: 13

CDR3: CASPDRDNSPLHF
V: TRBV6-4
J: TRBJ1-6
length: 13

CDR3: CASSDRTGPTGELFF
V: TRBV9
J: TRBJ2-2
length: 15

CDR3: CASSSETTGGVPHGYTF
V: TRBV27
J: TRBJ1-2
length: 17

CDR3: CASSLGRGLTYEQYF
V: TRBV11-1
J: TRBJ2-7
length: 15

CDR3: CASSIGGGFTDTQYF
V: TRBV19
J: TRBJ2-3
length: 15

CDR3: CASSIGLAGTNEQFF
V: TRBV19
J: TRBJ2-1
length: 15

CDR3: CASSLSGASNQPQHF
V: TRBV27
J: TRBJ1-5
length: 15

CDR3: CASSYKGAGEQYF
V: TRBV6-5
J: TRBJ2-7
length: 13

CDR3: CASSPQKSTSGREITYEQYF
V: TRBV27
J: TRBJ2-7
length: 20

CDR3: CASSFSGGNQPQHF
V: TRBV27
J: TRBJ1-5
length: 14

CDR3: CASRQGYEQYF
V: TRBV27
J: TRBJ2-7
length: 11

CDR3: CASSLGTSGVTDTQYF
V: TRBV5-5
J: TRBJ2-3
length: 16

CDR3: CASGTVNTEAFF
V: TRBV27
J: TRBJ1-1
length: 12

CDR3: CASSDGGQGAYNEQFF
V: TRBV2
J: TRBJ2-1
length: 16

CDR3: CASSVSPGQVYNEQFF
V: TRBV6-4
J: TRBJ2-1
length: 16

CDR3: CASSVDRAGNEQYF
V: TRBV9
J: TRBJ2-7
length: 14

CDR3: CASSPINQPQHF
V: TRBV27
J: TRBJ1-5
length: 12

CDR3: CATSSPTGVQPQHF
V: TRBV15
J: TRBJ1-5
length: 14

CDR3: CAWSGGSSYNEQFF
V: TRBV30
J: TRBJ2-1
length: 14

CDR3: CASSRTRQGDRVNEKLFF
V: TRBV7-9
J: TRBJ1-4
length: 18

CDR3: CAISEIGGAAETQYF
V: TRBV10-3
J: TRBJ2-5
length: 15

CDR3: CASSSSGMEYF
V: TRBV7-9
J: TRBJ2-3
length: 11

CDR3: CASSSVTPDRATGELFF
V: TRBV7-8
J: TRBJ2-2
length: 17

CDR3: CASSPGFETQYF
V: TRBV27
J: TRBJ2-5
length: 12

CDR3: CASSFRGEQFF
V: TRBV5-1
J: TRBJ2-1
length: 11

CDR3: CASSLMGAYYGYTF
V: TRBV5-6
J: TRBJ1-2
length: 14

CDR3: CASSHSREANTGELFF
V: TRBV5-6
J: TRBJ2-2
length: 16

CDR3: CASSLITTNYGYTF
V: TRBV5-5
J: TRBJ1-2
length: 14

CDR3: CASSIDLSGSGISHEQFF
V: TRBV19
J: TRBJ2-1
length: 18

CDR3: CASTQRGGNYGYTF
V: TRBV6-1
J: TRBJ1-2
length: 14

CDR3: CASSGQGGEAFF
V: TRBV9
J: TRBJ1-1
length: 12

CDR3: CASSLRGPKGDEQYF
V: TRBV13
J: TRBJ2-7
length: 15

CDR3: CASSAWTGERDGYTF
V: TRBV25-1
J: TRBJ1-2
length: 15

CDR3: CATSRGPPPTGPGITGELFF
V: TRBV15
J: TRBJ2-2
length: 20

CDR3: CASSNRGTGANVLTF
V: TRBV5-4
J: TRBJ2-6
length: 15

CDR3: CASSFSGMNEKLFF
V: TRBV27
J: TRBJ1-4
length: 14

CDR3: CASSRTGAFYEQYF
V: TRBV7-9
J: TRBJ2-7
length: 14

CDR3: CASSLREVDPGELFF
V: TRBV7-2
J: TRBJ2-2
length: 15